The 6 T cell receptor beta chains below were found in one sample sequenced in a study of early T cells in non-severe SARS-CoV-2 infection (dated by TCRdb to about 2021). Libraries were built with 5' RACE. TCRdb shows the sequencer as NextSeq 500. TCRdb's own reprocessing of the public reads used fastp at Q25 and MiXCR and kept productive beta chains. Each CDR3 protein appears once, grouped with its most common genes and DNA. The table for this sample lists about 130,000 distinct CDR3 sequences; 15% of them were counted only once. The ten largest clones take up 20% to 25% of the sample. Sequencing was carried out using whole blood. These receptors were obtained from an adult who was a healthcare worker with PCR-confirmed SARS-CoV-2 infection or an uninfected control (not recorded which).

The chain employs TRBV19 and TRBJ2-7; possibly TRBD1 for D (6 bases). V was pared by 5 bases and J by 7 bases, with 9 bases between. The CDR3 extends over 11 amino acids. Germline V CDR1 and CDR2: LNHDA, SQIVND (reference sequence). The CDR3 DNA sequence: TGTGCCAGTAGTGCCACAGGGGAGCAGTACTTC. It translates to CASSATGEQYF.

This clonotype was counted a few times. The rearrangement uses TRBV10-2 and TRBJ2-7, with 10 bases lining up with TRBD1. The CDR3 runs to 15 residues. CDR1 WSHSY and CDR2 SAAADI come from the germline V gene. Germline trimming cut 5 bases from V and 4 bases from J; bases unmatched to any gene: 8. CDR3 nucleotides: TGCGCCAGCAGTAGGGACAGGGGATTTCCGTACGAGCAGTACTTC. Translating gives CASSRDRGFPYEQYF.

The chain recombines TRBV4-1 with TRBJ1-4, with D tentatively TRBD1 (6 bases). CDR1 and CDR2 from the germline V gene are MGHRA and YSYEKL. The germline V and J ends were trimmed by 3 bases and 7 bases, with 18 bases remaining between them. The CDR3 covers 16 residues. The CDR3 region has the DNA TGCGCCAGCAGCCACCTACCAGGGGAGGGTTCTGAAAAACTGTTTTTT. Translated, it gives CASSHLPGEGSEKLFF.

This clonotype was detected ten times or more. V usage is TRBV12-3 or TRBV12-4 and J usage is TRBJ1-6, with D tentatively TRBD1 (5 bases). The CDR3 length is 13 residues. V dropped 5 bases and J dropped 11 bases, with 13 bases sitting between them. CDR3 nucleotides: TGTGCCAGCAGTACCCAGGGAGCAGCACCCCTCCACTTT. Amino acid sequence: CASSTQGAAPLHF.

This sequence joins TRBV5-1 and TRBJ2-4; 7 nucleotides align to TRBD1. Trimming at V came to 0 bases and at J to 6 bases, leaving 9 bases not matched to a gene. In germline, CDR1 is SGHRS, CDR2 YFSETQ. This CDR3 has 16 residues. CDR3 residues: CASSLGSRQGVNIQYF. CDR3 nucleotides: TGCGCCAGCAGCTTGGGCTCCCGACAGGGTGTAAACATTCAGTACTTC. The whole variable domain, filled in from reference TRBV5-1 and TRBJ2-4, reads KAGVTQTPRYLIKTRGQQVTLSCSPISGHRSVSWYQQTPGQGLQFLFEYFSETQRNKGNFPGRFSGRQFSNSRSEMNVSTLELGDSALYLCASSLGSRQGVNIQYFGAGTRLSVL.

The sample holds a few counts of this clonotype. The gene calls are TRBV7-9 and TRBJ1-2; D unclear. Germline CDR1 and CDR2: SEHNR and FQNEAQ (reference sequence). V lost 3 bases to trimming and J lost 3 bases, with 8 bases between them. This CDR3 region has 13 residues. This chain's CDR3 is CASSLAGDYGYTF. The CDR3 coding sequence is TGTGCCAGCAGCTTGGCAGGAGACTATGGCTACACCTTC.